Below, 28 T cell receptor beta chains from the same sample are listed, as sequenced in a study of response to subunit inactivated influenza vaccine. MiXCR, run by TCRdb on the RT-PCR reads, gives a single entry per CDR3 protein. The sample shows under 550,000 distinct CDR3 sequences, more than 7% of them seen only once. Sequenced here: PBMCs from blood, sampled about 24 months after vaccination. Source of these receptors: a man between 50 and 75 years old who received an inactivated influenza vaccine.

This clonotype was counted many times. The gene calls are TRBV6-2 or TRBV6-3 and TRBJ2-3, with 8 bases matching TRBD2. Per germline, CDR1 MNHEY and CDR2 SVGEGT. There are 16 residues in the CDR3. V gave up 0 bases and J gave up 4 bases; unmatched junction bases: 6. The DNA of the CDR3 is TGTGCCAGCAGTTACTCGGCGGGACTAGGATCAGATACGCAGTATTTT. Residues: CASSYSAGLGSDTQYF.

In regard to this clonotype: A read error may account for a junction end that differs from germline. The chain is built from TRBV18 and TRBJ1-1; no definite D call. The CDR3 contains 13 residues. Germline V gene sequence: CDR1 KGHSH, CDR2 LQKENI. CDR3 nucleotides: TGCGCCAGCTCACCCTATGCTGAAGTGGAAGCTTTCTTT. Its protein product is CASSPYAEVEAFF.

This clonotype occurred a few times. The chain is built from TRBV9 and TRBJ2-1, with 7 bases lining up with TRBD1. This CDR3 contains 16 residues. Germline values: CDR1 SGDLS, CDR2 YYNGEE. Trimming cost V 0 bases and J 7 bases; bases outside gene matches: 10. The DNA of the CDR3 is TGTGCCAGCAGCGTAGTAGGGGGCGGGCTGAAAAATGAGCAGTTCTTC. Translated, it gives CASSVVGGGLKNEQFF.

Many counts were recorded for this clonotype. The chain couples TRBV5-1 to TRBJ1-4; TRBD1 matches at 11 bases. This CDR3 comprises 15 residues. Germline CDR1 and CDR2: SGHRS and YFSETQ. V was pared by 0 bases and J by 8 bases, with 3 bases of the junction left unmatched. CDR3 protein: CASSLGDRGLEKLFF. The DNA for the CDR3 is TGCGCCAGCAGCTTGGGGGACAGGGGGTTGGAAAAACTGTTTTTT.

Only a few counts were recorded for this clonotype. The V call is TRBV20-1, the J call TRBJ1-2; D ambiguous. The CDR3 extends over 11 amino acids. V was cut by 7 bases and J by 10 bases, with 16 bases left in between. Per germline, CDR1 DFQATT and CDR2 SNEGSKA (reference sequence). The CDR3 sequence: CSVLRRSIYTF. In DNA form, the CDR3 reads TGCAGTGTTCTCCGACGGAGTATCTACACCTTC.

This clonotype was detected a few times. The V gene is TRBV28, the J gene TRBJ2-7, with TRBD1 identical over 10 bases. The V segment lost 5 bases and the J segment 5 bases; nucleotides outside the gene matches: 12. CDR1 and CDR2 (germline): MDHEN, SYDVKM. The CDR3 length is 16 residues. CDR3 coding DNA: TGTGCCAGCAGTAGAAAACGACAGGGGGCTGGCAACGAGCAGTACTTC. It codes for CASSRKRQGAGNEQYF. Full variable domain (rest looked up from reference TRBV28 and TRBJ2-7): DVKVTQSSRYLVKRTGEKVFLECVQDMDHENMFWYRQDPGLGLRLIYFSYDVKMKEKGDIPEGYSVSREKKERFSLILESASTNQTSMYLCASSRKRQGAGNEQYFGPGTRLTVT.

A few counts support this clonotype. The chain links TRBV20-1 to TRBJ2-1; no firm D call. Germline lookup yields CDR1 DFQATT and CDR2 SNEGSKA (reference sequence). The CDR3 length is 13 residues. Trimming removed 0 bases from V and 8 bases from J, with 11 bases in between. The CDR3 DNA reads TGCAGTGCTAGAGATCCACGAAGGGATGAGCAGTTCTTC. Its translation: CSARDPRRDEQFF.

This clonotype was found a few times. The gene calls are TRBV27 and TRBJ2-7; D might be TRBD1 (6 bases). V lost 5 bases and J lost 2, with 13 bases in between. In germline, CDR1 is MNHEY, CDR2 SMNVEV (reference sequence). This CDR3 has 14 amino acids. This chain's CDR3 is CASSLDSRAYEQYF. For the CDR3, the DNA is TGTGCCAGCAGTCTGGACAGCCGAGCCTACGAGCAGTACTTC.

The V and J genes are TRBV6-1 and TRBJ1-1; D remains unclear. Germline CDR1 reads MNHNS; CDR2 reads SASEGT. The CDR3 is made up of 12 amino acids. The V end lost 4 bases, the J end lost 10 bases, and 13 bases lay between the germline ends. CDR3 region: CASSAASFPAFF. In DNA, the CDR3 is TGTGCCAGCAGTGCGGCTTCATTCCCAGCTTTCTTT.

CDR3 sequence: CASSVELGEQYF. In nucleotides, the CDR3 is TGTGCCAGCAGCGTAGAGTTAGGGGAGCAGTACTTC. The chain carries TRBV7-9 and TRBJ2-7; D remains ambiguous. The V gene lost 5 bases and the J gene lost 7 bases, with 12 bases spanning the gap. Germline V gene sequence: CDR1 SEHNR, CDR2 FQNEAQ (reference sequence). The CDR3 is 12 residues long.

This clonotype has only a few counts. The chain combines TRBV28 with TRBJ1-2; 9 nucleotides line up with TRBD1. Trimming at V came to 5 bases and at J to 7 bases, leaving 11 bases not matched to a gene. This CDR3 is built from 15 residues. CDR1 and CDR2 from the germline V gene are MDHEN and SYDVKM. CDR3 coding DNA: TGTGCCAGCAGTCGGACAGGGGCCATATCGAGTGGCTACACCTTC. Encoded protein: CASSRTGAISSGYTF.

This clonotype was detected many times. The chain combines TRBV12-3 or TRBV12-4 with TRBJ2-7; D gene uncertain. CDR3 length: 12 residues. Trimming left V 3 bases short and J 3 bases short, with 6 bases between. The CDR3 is CASSFGGYEQYF. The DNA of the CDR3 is TGTGCCAGCAGTTTCGGCGGCTACGAGCAGTACTTC.

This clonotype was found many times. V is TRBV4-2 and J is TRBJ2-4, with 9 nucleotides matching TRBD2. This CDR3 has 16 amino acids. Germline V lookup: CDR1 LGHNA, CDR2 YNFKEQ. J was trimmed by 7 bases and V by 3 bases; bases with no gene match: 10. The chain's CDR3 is CASSQTLAGVRNIQYF. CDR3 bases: TGTGCCAGCAGCCAGACTTTAGCGGGAGTACGCAACATTCAGTACTTC.

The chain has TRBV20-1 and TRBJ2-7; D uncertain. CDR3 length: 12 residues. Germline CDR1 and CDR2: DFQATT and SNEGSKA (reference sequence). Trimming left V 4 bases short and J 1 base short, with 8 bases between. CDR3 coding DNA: TGCAGTGCTATGGGCTTTTCCTACGAGCAGTACTTC. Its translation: CSAMGFSYEQYF.

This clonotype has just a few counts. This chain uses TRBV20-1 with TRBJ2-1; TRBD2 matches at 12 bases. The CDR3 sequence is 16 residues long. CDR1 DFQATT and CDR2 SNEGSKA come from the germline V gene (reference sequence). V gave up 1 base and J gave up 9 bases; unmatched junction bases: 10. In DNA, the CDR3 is TGCAGTGCTAGAGCTAAGACTAGCGGGGGTCCGGGTGAGCAGTTCTTC. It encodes CSARAKTSGGPGEQFF.

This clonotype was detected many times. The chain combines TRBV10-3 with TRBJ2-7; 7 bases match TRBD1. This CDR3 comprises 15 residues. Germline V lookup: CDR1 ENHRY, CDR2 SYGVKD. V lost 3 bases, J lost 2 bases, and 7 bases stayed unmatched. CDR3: CAISERTGSAYEQYF. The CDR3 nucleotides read TGTGCCATCAGTGAACGGACAGGTTCGGCCTACGAGCAGTACTTC.

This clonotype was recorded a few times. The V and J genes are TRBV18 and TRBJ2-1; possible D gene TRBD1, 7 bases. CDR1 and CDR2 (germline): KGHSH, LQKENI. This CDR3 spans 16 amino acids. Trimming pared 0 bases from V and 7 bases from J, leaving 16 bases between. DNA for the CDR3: TGTGCCAGCTCACCACCTACCCCGACAGGGAGGAATGAGCAGTTCTTC. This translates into CASSPPTPTGRNEQFF.

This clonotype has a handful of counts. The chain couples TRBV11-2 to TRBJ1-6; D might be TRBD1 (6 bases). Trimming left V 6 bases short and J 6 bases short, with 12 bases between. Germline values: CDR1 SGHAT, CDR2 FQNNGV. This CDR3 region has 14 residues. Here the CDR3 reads CASSTGMSNSPLHF. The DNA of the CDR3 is TGTGCCAGCAGTACAGGGATGAGTAATTCACCCCTCCACTTT.

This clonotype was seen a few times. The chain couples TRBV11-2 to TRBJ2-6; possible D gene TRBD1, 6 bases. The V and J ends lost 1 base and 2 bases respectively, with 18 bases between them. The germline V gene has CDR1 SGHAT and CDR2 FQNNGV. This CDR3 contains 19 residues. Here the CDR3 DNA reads TGTGCCAGCAGCTTAGGTCCCCTAGGGGGAAGAACTGGGGCCAACGTCCTGACTTTC. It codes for CASSLGPLGGRTGANVLTF.

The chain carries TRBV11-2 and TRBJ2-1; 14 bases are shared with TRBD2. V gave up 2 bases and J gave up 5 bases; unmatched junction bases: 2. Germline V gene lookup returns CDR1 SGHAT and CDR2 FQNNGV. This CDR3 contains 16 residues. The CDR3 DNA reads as TGTGCCAGCAGCTTACCGGGACTAGCGGGAGACAATGAGCAGTTCTTC. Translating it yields CASSLPGLAGDNEQFF.

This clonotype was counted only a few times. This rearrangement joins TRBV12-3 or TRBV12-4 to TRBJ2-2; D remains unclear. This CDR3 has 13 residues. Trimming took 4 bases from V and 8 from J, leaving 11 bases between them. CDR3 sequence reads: CASSSIVQGELFF. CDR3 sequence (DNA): TGTGCCAGCAGTTCGATAGTCCAGGGGGAGCTGTTTTTT.

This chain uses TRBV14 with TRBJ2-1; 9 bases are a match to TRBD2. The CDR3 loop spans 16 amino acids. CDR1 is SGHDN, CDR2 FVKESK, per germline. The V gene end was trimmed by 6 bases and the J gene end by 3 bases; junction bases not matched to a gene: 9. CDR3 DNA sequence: TGTGCCAGCAGACATATTAGCGGGAGCGGCTACAATGAGCAGTTCTTC. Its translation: CASRHISGSGYNEQFF.

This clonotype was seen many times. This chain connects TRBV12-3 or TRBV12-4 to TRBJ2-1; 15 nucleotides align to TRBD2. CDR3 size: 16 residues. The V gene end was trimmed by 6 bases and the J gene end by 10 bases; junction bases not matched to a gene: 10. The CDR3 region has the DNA TGTGCCAGCAGCCGGTGGACTAGCGGGAGGGCCGGCGAGCAGTTCTTC. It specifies CASSRWTSGRAGEQFF.

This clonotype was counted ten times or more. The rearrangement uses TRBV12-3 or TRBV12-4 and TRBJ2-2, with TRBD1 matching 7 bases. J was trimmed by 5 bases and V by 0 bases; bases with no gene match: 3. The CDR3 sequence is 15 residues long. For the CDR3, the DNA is TGTGCCAGCAGTTTAGCCCGCAGGGGGACCGGGGAGCTGTTTTTT. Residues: CASSLARRGTGELFF.

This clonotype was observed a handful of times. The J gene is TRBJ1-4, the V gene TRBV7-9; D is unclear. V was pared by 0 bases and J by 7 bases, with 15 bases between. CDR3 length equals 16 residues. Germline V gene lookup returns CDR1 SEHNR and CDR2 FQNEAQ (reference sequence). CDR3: CASSLALSGGGEKLFF. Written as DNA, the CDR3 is TGTGCCAGCAGCTTAGCGCTTTCCGGAGGCGGTGAAAAACTGTTTTTT.

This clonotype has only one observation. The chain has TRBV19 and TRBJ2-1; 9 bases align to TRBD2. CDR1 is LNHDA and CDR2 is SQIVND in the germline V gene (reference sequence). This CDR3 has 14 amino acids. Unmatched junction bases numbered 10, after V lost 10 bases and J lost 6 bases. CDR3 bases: TGTGCCACCCAGCGGGTACTAGCGGGCAATGAGCAGTTCTTC. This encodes CATQRVLAGNEQFF.

In DNA form, the CDR3 reads TGTGCCAGCAGCTTAGTGGAGACGGGGGGGCCCACAGATACGCAGTATTTT. Amino acid sequence: CASSLVETGGPTDTQYF. This chain uses TRBV7-9 with TRBJ2-3; TRBD2 matches 8 bases. V lost 1 base and J lost 2; bases outside the gene matches: 8. Germline loops: CDR1 SEHNR, CDR2 FQNEAQ (reference sequence). The CDR3 is 17 amino acids.

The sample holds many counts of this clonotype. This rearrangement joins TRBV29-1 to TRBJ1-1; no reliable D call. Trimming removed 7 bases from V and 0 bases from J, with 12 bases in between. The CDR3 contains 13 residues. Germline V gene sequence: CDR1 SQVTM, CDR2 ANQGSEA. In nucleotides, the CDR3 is TGCAGCGCCGAGGGCAACATGAACACTGAAGCTTTCTTT. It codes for CSAEGNMNTEAFF.